The T cell receptor beta chain under discussion was sequenced for a study of blood T cell repertoires in COVID-19. Libraries were prepared by immunoSEQ multiplex PCR; TCRdb keeps only in-frame clonotypes and omits some of them. The data contain roughly 200,000 clones, approximately 78% of them singletons. CDR1 is SGHVS, CDR2 FNYEAQ, per germline. The CDR3 length is 13 residues. V shed 6 bases and J shed 3 bases, with 12 bases lying between them. The chain links TRBV7-6 to TRBJ2-7; perhaps TRBD2 as D (5 bases). This receptor was identified in an elderly woman with COVID-19, enrolled during active disease. Specimen: peripheral blood. For the CDR3, the DNA is TGTGCCAGCAGTCCTGGAGGTATCTACGAGCAGTACTTC. Its protein is CASSPGGIYEQYF. Full variable domain (remainder filled in from reference TRBV7-6 and TRBJ2-7): GAGVSQSPRYKVTKRGQDVALRCDPISGHVSLYWYRQALGQGPEFLTYFNYEAQQDKSGLPNDRFSAERPEGSISTLTIQRTEQRDSAMYRCASSPGGIYEQYFGPGTRLTVT.